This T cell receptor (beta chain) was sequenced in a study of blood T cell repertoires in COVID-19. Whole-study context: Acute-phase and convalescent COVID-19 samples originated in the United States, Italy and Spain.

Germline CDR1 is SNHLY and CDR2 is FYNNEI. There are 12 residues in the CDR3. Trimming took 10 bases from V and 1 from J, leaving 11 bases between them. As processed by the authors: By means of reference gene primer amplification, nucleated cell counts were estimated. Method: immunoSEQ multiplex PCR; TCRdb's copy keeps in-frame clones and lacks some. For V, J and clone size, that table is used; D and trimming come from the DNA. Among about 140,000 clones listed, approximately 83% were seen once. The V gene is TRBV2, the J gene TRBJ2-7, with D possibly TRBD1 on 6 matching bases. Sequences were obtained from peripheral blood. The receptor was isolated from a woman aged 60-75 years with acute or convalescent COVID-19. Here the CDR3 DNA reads TGTGCCACCCTAGGACAGTCCTACGAGCAGTACTTC. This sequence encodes CATLGQSYEQYF.